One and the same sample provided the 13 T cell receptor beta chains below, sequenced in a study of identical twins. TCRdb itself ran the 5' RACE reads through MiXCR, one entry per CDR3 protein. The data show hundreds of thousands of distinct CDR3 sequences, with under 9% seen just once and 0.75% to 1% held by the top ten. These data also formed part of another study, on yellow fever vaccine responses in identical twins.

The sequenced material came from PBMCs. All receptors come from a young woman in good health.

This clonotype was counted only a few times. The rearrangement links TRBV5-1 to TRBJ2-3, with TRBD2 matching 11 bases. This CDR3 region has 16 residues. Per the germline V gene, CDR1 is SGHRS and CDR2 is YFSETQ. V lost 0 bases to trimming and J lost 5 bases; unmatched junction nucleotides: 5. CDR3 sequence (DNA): TGCGCCAGCAGCTTGGAGGGCCTAGCGGGGGGAGATACGCAGTATTTT. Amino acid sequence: CASSLEGLAGGDTQYF.

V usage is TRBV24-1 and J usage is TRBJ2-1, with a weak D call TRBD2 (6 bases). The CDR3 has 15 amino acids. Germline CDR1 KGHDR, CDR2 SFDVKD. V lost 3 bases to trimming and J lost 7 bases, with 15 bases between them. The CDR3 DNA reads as TGTGCCACCAGTGATCCCTCCCGGGAGAGGAATGAGCAGTTCTTC. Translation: CATSDPSRERNEQFF.

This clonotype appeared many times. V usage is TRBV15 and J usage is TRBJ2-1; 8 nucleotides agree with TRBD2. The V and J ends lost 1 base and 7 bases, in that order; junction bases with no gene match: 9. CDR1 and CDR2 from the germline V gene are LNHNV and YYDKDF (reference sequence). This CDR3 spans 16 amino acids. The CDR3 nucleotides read TGTGCCACCAGCAGAGTTTTGGCGGGGGGCACAAATGAGCAGTTCTTC. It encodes CATSRVLAGGTNEQFF.

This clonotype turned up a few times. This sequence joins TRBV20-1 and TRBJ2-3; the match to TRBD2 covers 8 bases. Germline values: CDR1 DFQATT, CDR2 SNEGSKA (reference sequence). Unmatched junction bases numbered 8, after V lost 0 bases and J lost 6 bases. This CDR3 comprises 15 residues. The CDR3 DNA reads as TGCAGTGCTAGAGATCTCGGACTAGCAAGCGATACGCAGTATTTT. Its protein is CSARDLGLASDTQYF.

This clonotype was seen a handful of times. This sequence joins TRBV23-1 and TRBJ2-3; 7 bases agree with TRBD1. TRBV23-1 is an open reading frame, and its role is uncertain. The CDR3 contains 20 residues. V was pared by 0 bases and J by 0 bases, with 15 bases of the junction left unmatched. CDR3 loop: CASSQSSLFRTGPSTDTQYF. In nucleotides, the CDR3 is TGCGCCAGCAGTCAATCGTCCCTATTTCGGACAGGTCCTAGCACAGATACGCAGTATTTT.

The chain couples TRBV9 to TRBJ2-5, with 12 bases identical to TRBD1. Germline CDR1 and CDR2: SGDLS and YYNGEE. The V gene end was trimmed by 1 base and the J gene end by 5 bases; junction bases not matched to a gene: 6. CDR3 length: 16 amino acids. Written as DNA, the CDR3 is TGTGCCAGCAGCGTAAGGGGACAGGGGGCGGCGGAGACCCAGTACTTC. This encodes CASSVRGQGAAETQYF. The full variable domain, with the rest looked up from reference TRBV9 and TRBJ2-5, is DSGVTQTPKHLITATGQRVTLRCSPRSGDLSVYWYQQSLDQGLQFLIQYYNGEERAKGNILERFSAQQFPDLHSELNLSSLELGDSALYFCASSVRGQGAAETQYFGPGTRLLVL.

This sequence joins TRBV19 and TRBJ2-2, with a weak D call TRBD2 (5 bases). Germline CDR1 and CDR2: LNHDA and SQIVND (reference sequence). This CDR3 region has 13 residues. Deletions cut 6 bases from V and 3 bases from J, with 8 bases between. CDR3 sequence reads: CASSTRDTGELFF. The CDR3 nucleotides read TGTGCCAGTAGCACTAGGGACACCGGGGAGCTGTTTTTT.

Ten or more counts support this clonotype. CDR3 coding DNA: TGTGCCAGCAGTTCAATAACCGGGAGGACTGAAGCTTTCTTT. Protein: CASSSITGRTEAFF. The V gene is TRBV12-3 or TRBV12-4, the J gene TRBJ1-1; D uncertain. The CDR3 contains 14 residues. Trimming left V 4 bases short and J 5 bases short, with 14 bases between.

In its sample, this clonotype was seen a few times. CDR3 coding DNA: TGCGCCAGCAGCTTGGCTTGGGGACACCAACCCTCCTACGAGCAGTACTTC. Protein product: CASSLAWGHQPSYEQYF. This sequence joins TRBV5-1 and TRBJ2-7; TRBD1 is a possible D gene (6 bases). The CDR3 is 17 residues long. V was trimmed by 0 bases and J by 0 bases, leaving 16 bases between them. Germline CDR1 and CDR2: SGHRS and YFSETQ.

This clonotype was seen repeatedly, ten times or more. CDR3 protein: CASSPSTSGGAREQYF. The CDR3 nucleotides are TGCGCCAGCAGCCCGTCGACTAGCGGGGGGGCGAGGGAGCAGTACTTC. The chain links TRBV5-1 to TRBJ2-7; 14 bases map to TRBD2. CDR3 length: 16 residues. Germline V gene data show CDR1 as SGHRS and CDR2 as YFSETQ. With V trimmed by 4 bases and J by 7 bases, 10 bases remained unmatched.

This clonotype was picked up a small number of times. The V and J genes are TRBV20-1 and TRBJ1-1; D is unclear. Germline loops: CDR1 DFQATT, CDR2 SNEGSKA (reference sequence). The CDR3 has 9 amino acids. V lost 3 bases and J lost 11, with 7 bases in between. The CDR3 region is CSASPGAFF. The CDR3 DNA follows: TGCAGTGCTAGTCCGGGGGCTTTCTTT.

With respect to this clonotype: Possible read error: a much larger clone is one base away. In nucleotides, the CDR3 is TGTGCCAGCAGCTCTTACGCTAACCCCTACGAGCAGTACTTC. It specifies CASSSYANPYEQYF. This chain uses TRBV7-8 with TRBJ2-7; D ambiguous. Trimming shortened V by 4 bases and J by 2 bases, and 12 bases separated the two germline ends. Germline assignment: CDR1 SGHVS and CDR2 FQNEAQ. This CDR3 region has 14 residues. Supplemented by reference TRBV7-8 and TRBJ2-7, the full variable domain reads GAGVSQSPRYKVAKRGQDVALRCDPISGHVSLFWYQQALGQGPEFLTYFQNEAQLDKSGLPSDRFFAERPEGSVSTLKIQRTQQEDSAVYLCASSSYANPYEQYFGPGTRLTVT.

For the CDR3, the DNA is TGTGCCAGCAGTTTAGCGGGGGTCGTGGGAGGGAACAATGAGCAGTTCTTC. Translation: CASSLAGVVGGNNEQFF. The V call is TRBV12-3 or TRBV12-4, the J call TRBJ2-1; 7 bases match TRBD2. The CDR3 is 17 amino acids. Unmatched junction bases numbered 10, after V lost 0 bases and J lost 5 bases.